These T cell receptor beta chains were read from a single sample in a study of T cell responses to AZD1222 COVID-19 vaccine. Assay: immunoSEQ multiplex PCR; the TCRdb copy retains only in-frame clones and omits some. Found here are 88,000 or so clones, roughly 89% of them singletons; the top ten hold 4.5% to 5%. Sequencing was performed on peripheral blood, taken 28 days after the second AZD1222 dose. The receptors were sampled from an adult who received the AZD1222 COVID-19 vaccine. Each CDR3 is given without its conserved first and last residue. A D gene is named only where the DNA matches it firmly. Expanded clones are given a class, and other clones once, few, many or no size at all.

size,J,D,V,CDR3
-,TRBJ1-3,-,TRBV18,ASSPNAGPSSGNTIY
-,TRBJ1-1,TRBD1,TRBV12-5,ASGLFGTENTEAF
-,TRBJ2-3,-,TRBV2,ASSEDQTGTDTQY
-,TRBJ2-7,-,TRBV2,ASSTWTETYEQY
-,TRBJ1-6,-,TRBV21-1,ASSKRNFRDRCDSPLH
-,TRBJ1-4,TRBD1,TRBV11-2,ASSLVGTGGEKLF
-,TRBJ2-1,TRBD2,TRBV2,ASSGSLSGGLNEQF
-,TRBJ2-1,-,TRBV24-1,ATSDASFRGGDEQF
-,TRBJ1-1,-,TRBV15,ATSREGTAGNTEAF
-,TRBJ2-1,-,TRBV6-2/TRBV6-3,ASSYSTGLSSYNEQF
-,TRBJ2-1,-,TRBV3-1/TRBV3-2,ASSQGQSGYNEQF
few,TRBJ2-1,-,TRBV5-1,ASSSAPTSANEQF
-,TRBJ2-7,-,TRBV5-4,ASSLRGTYEQY
-,TRBJ2-5,-,TRBV6-5,ASTSGFQETQY
-,TRBJ1-6,-,TRBV7-9,ASSLRDSSPLH
-,TRBJ1-1,TRBD1,TRBV2,ASRGQGGTEAF
-,TRBJ2-5,-,TRBV27,ASSFSFWETQY
-,TRBJ2-7,-,TRBV5-1,ASSLGSAGPSYEQY
once,TRBJ2-1,-,TRBV7-3,ASSLFKGSYNEQF
once,TRBJ2-2,-,TRBV18,ASSPRPGNTGELF
-,TRBJ2-2,TRBD1,TRBV7-8,ASSFSDRGDTGELF
-,TRBJ1-2,TRBD1,TRBV7-3,ASSRGGTGIIGYT
-,TRBJ2-7,-,TRBV15,ATSRERWYEQY
-,TRBJ2-7,TRBD2,TRBV5-1,ASSTGLAGGPSSYEQY
-,TRBJ2-3,TRBD2,TRBV2,ASSEGTSGPATDTQY
-,TRBJ2-3,-,TRBV11-2,ASSPGAWDYTQY
-,TRBJ1-6,-,TRBV7-8,ASSLRWSQGNSPLH
few,TRBJ1-6,-,TRBV9,ASSALVGRNSPLH
-,TRBJ1-2,TRBD1,TRBV6-4,ASSAGTGDGYT
-,TRBJ2-7,TRBD1,TRBV4-1,ASSQPGTVSYEQY
-,TRBJ1-3,-,TRBV30,AWSVALQSGGNTIY
-,TRBJ1-2,TRBD1,TRBV19,ASSSTGQGTYGYT
-,TRBJ2-1,-,TRBV5-1,ASSSYTYYNEQF
few,TRBJ1-1,-,TRBV5-1,ASSLGGGNTEAF
-,TRBJ1-6,-,TRBV27,ASSFGQFRSSYNSPLH
-,TRBJ2-7,-,TRBV19,ASSIGQNYEQY
-,TRBJ1-1,-,TRBV29-1,SVGELGGANTEAF
-,TRBJ2-2,TRBD1,TRBV3-1/TRBV3-2,ASSQGGTVGTGELF
-,TRBJ1-1,-,TRBV27,ASRDTRLTEAF
once,TRBJ1-2,-,TRBV10-3,AISDRSYGYT
-,TRBJ1-2,-,TRBV23-1,ASSQVDGYT
-,TRBJ2-1,-,TRBV18,ASSPGTYNEQF
-,TRBJ2-5,TRBD1,TRBV11-2,ASSYSGQQETQY
-,TRBJ1-2,-,TRBV7-2,ASSQRGGRGHT
-,TRBJ2-7,TRBD2,TRBV5-4,ASSLRLAGDLSYEQY
few,TRBJ2-7,TRBD1,TRBV7-8,ASSLIGTGRSYEQY
-,TRBJ2-3,TRBD2,TRBV11-2,ASSLVLAGAGGTDTQY
-,TRBJ2-2,TRBD1,TRBV11-2,ASSLVDRVDGELF
-,TRBJ1-1,TRBD1,TRBV2,ASSAAATGGFTEAF
-,TRBJ1-2,TRBD1,TRBV5-6,ASSLRDRAGGYT
-,TRBJ2-1,TRBD2,TRBV11-2,ASSPRWASGGGNEQF
-,TRBJ1-3,-,TRBV6-2/TRBV6-3,ASSSLLRAHSGNTIY
-,TRBJ1-5,-,TRBV2,ASSAGYNQPQH
-,TRBJ1-2,TRBD1,TRBV7-8,ASSLIQGSYGYT
-,TRBJ2-2,TRBD1,TRBV18,ASSPRGTGNTGELF